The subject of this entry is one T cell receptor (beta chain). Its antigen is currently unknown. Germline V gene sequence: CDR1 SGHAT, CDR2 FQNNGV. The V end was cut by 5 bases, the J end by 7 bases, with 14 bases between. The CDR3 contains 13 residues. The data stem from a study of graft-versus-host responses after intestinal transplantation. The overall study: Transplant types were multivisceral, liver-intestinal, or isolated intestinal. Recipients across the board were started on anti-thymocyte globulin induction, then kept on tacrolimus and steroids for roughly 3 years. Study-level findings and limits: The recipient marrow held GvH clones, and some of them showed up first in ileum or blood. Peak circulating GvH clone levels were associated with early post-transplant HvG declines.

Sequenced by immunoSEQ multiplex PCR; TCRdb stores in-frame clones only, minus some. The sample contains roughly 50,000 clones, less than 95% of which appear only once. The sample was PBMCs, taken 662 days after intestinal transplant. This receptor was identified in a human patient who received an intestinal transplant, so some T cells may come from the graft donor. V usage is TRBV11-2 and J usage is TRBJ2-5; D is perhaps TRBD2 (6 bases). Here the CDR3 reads CASSPRLEGTQYF. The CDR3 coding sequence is TGTGCCAGCAGCCCTAGACTAGAGGGGACCCAGTACTTC.